The table lists the clone carrying this T cell receptor (beta chain) with many counts. Its antigen is still unknown. V shed 5 bases, J shed 8 bases, and the junction held 13 bases outside the gene matches. This CDR3 has 16 amino acids. Germline V lookup: CDR1 SGHVS, CDR2 FNYEAQ. The data were obtained in a study of T cells in Graves' hyperthyroidism and ophthalmopathy. Study-level background: Peripheral blood collection took place at initial diagnosis, before any treatment. Study-level findings and limits: Among clonotypes expanded in thyroid above 0.001, most were also found in blood.

Amplification of TCR beta CDR3 regions used RNA as the template. First-round RT-PCR with HTBI primers amplified the TCR CDR3 region. TCRdb re-analysed the multiplex PCR reads in MiXCR, keeping a single row per CDR3 protein. Altogether around 690,000 distinct CDR3 sequences are present, roughly 17% being singletons, with the ten largest covering around a sixth. Specimen: blood. The source of this sequence is a man over 45 with Graves' hyperthyroidism. This chain joins TRBV7-6 and TRBJ2-1; 9 bases map to TRBD2. The CDR3 region is CASSQLLAGFIHEQFF. The DNA for the CDR3 is TGTGCCAGCAGCCAACTTCTAGCGGGATTTATTCATGAGCAGTTCTTC.